Listed below are T cell receptor beta chains from one sample, sequenced in a study of early T cells in non-severe SARS-CoV-2 infection. TCRdb itself ran the 5' RACE reads through MiXCR, one entry per CDR3 protein. The sample lists 55,000 to 65,000 distinct CDR3 sequences, over 13% occurring once. This sample comprised whole blood, obtained at baseline. These receptors all come from an adult who was a healthcare worker with PCR-confirmed SARS-CoV-2 infection or an uninfected control (not recorded which). CDR3s include the opening cysteine and the closing phenylalanine or tryptophan. Fields, in order: CDR3 DNA, CDR3 protein, V gene, J gene, D gene, clone size. D genes are given only for firm matches. Rows give clone size only sometimes, using once, few, many, or a class for an expanded clone.

cdr3_nt: TGCAGTTTGCTAGCGCCTAGCGGAACCTCCGAGCAGTACTTC
cdr3_aa: CSLLAPSGTSEQYF
v_call: TRBV20-1
j_call: TRBJ2-7
d_call: TRBD2
clone_size: NA

cdr3_nt: TGTGCCAGCAGCCGCTTAGGACGGTCTTCCTACGAGCAGTACTTC
cdr3_aa: CASSRLGRSSYEQYF
v_call: TRBV3-1
j_call: TRBJ2-7
d_call: NA
clone_size: few

cdr3_nt: TGTGCCAGCAGGGAAAGAATGAACACTGAAGCTTTCTTT
cdr3_aa: CASRERMNTEAFF
v_call: TRBV2
j_call: TRBJ1-1
d_call: NA
clone_size: NA

cdr3_nt: TGTGCCAGCAAGCTAACTAGCGGAGCTTACAATGAGCAGTTCTTC
cdr3_aa: CASKLTSGAYNEQFF
v_call: TRBV7-6
j_call: TRBJ2-1
d_call: TRBD2
clone_size: NA

cdr3_nt: TGCAGTGCTAGAGAACCTGGGAGGGAAAACATTCAGTACTTC
cdr3_aa: CSAREPGRENIQYF
v_call: TRBV20-1
j_call: TRBJ2-4
d_call: TRBD2
clone_size: NA

cdr3_nt: TGTGCCAGCACCCCTCAAGGAGCGACCTCCTACAATGAGCAGTGCTTC
cdr3_aa: CASTPQGATSYNEQCF
v_call: TRBV11-2
j_call: TRBJ2-1
d_call: NA
clone_size: NA

cdr3_nt: TGTGCCAGCAGCTTCGGGGGATCAGAGACCCAGTACTTC
cdr3_aa: CASSFGGSETQYF
v_call: TRBV11-3
j_call: TRBJ2-5
d_call: NA
clone_size: few

cdr3_nt: TGTGCCAGCAGACCCCGGGACAGGGGGACCATAAGGGCCAAAAACATTCAGTACTTC
cdr3_aa: CASRPRDRGTIRAKNIQYF
v_call: TRBV6-2/TRBV6-3
j_call: TRBJ2-4
d_call: TRBD1
clone_size: few

cdr3_nt: TGTGCCAGCTCACCATCCACAGGGTCCAACGAGCAGTACTTC
cdr3_aa: CASSPSTGSNEQYF
v_call: TRBV18
j_call: TRBJ2-7
d_call: NA
clone_size: NA

cdr3_nt: TGTGCCAGCAGCACCCGCGGACTGAACACCGGGGAGCTGTTTTTT
cdr3_aa: CASSTRGLNTGELFF
v_call: TRBV6-5
j_call: TRBJ2-2
d_call: NA
clone_size: few

cdr3_nt: TGTGCCAGCAGCCTCCTCCGGGAAGATACGCAGTATTTT
cdr3_aa: CASSLLREDTQYF
v_call: TRBV12-3/TRBV12-4
j_call: TRBJ2-3
d_call: NA
clone_size: NA

cdr3_nt: TGCGCCAGCAGCTTGGCGCAGCTTCGCGATGAGCAGTTCTTC
cdr3_aa: CASSLAQLRDEQFF
v_call: TRBV5-1
j_call: TRBJ2-1
d_call: NA
clone_size: many

cdr3_nt: TGCAGTGCCGAGGACAGCCATGTGCAGTACTTC
cdr3_aa: CSAEDSHVQYF
v_call: TRBV20-1
j_call: TRBJ2-7
d_call: NA
clone_size: NA

cdr3_nt: TGTGCCAGCAGCTTCGGGACAGGAAGCTCCTACGAGCAGTACTTC
cdr3_aa: CASSFGTGSSYEQYF
v_call: TRBV7-8
j_call: TRBJ2-7
d_call: TRBD1
clone_size: few

cdr3_nt: TGTGCCAGCAGTTTAGGTACCGGGACTCTCTACTACGAGCAGTACTTC
cdr3_aa: CASSLGTGTLYYEQYF
v_call: TRBV3-1
j_call: TRBJ2-7
d_call: NA
clone_size: NA

cdr3_nt: TGCGCCAGCAGAACCCAGGGTGACGGTCCGAACACTGAAGCTTTCTTT
cdr3_aa: CASRTQGDGPNTEAFF
v_call: TRBV5-1
j_call: TRBJ1-1
d_call: NA
clone_size: few

cdr3_nt: TGTGCCCGCTCAGGTAGCGGGGGGGACGAGCAGTACTTC
cdr3_aa: CARSGSGGDEQYF
v_call: TRBV30
j_call: TRBJ2-7
d_call: TRBD2
clone_size: NA

cdr3_nt: TGCAGCGTTGTACGGTTAAACAATGAGCAGTTCTTC
cdr3_aa: CSVVRLNNEQFF
v_call: TRBV29-1
j_call: TRBJ2-1
d_call: NA
clone_size: few

cdr3_nt: TGCGCCAGCAGCGCGACTAGCGCCACGAACACCGGGGAGCTGTTTTTT
cdr3_aa: CASSATSATNTGELFF
v_call: TRBV5-1
j_call: TRBJ2-2
d_call: TRBD2
clone_size: NA

cdr3_nt: TGTGCCAGCAGTTTAAGCCCGAGAAGCACCGGGGAGCTGTTTTTT
cdr3_aa: CASSLSPRSTGELFF
v_call: TRBV27
j_call: TRBJ2-2
d_call: NA
clone_size: few

cdr3_nt: TGTGCCTGGAGTGTCAGACTAGCGGGGGAAGGCATTCAGTACTTC
cdr3_aa: CAWSVRLAGEGIQYF
v_call: TRBV30
j_call: TRBJ2-4
d_call: TRBD2
clone_size: many

cdr3_nt: TGTGCCAGCAGCGAAGGGACAGATAGCACTGAAGCTTTCTTT
cdr3_aa: CASSEGTDSTEAFF
v_call: TRBV3-1
j_call: TRBJ1-1
d_call: TRBD1
clone_size: few

cdr3_nt: TGTGCCAGCAGTCGTACTAGCGGGAAGTCGTTAGAGCAGTTCTTC
cdr3_aa: CASSRTSGKSLEQFF
v_call: TRBV27
j_call: TRBJ2-1
d_call: TRBD2
clone_size: NA

cdr3_nt: TGTGCCAGCAGCTTACCTGACAGGAATGAGCAGTTCTTC
cdr3_aa: CASSLPDRNEQFF
v_call: TRBV11-3
j_call: TRBJ2-1
d_call: NA
clone_size: NA

cdr3_nt: TGCAGTGCTCCGCTTAGAACTAGCGGGGGGGCAGTAGGGCAGTTCTTC
cdr3_aa: CSAPLRTSGGAVGQFF
v_call: TRBV20-1
j_call: TRBJ2-1
d_call: TRBD2
clone_size: many

cdr3_nt: TGTGCCAGCTCACGGGACCCCGGACTGTTCAACTATGGCTACACCTTC
cdr3_aa: CASSRDPGLFNYGYTF
v_call: TRBV18
j_call: TRBJ1-2
d_call: NA
clone_size: few

cdr3_nt: TGCGCCAGCAGCCGGGCTAGCGGAGAGGATGAGCAGTTCTTC
cdr3_aa: CASSRASGEDEQFF
v_call: TRBV4-1
j_call: TRBJ2-1
d_call: TRBD2
clone_size: NA

cdr3_nt: TGCAGTGCTGTCCAGCGGGGCCGTGCTAGCACAGATACGCAGTATTTT
cdr3_aa: CSAVQRGRASTDTQYF
v_call: TRBV20-1
j_call: TRBJ2-3
d_call: TRBD2
clone_size: NA

cdr3_nt: TGTGCCAGCAGCCGGGCCTCGGACTCCTACGAGCAGTACTTC
cdr3_aa: CASSRASDSYEQYF
v_call: TRBV7-2
j_call: TRBJ2-7
d_call: NA
clone_size: NA

cdr3_nt: TGTGCCACCCAGGGGGTGGGGGATGGGTACGAGCAGTACTTC
cdr3_aa: CATQGVGDGYEQYF
v_call: TRBV28
j_call: TRBJ2-7
d_call: TRBD1
clone_size: few

cdr3_nt: TGTGCCAGCAGAAGTTTAGGCGGGAGAACCTACGAGCAGTACTTC
cdr3_aa: CASRSLGGRTYEQYF
v_call: TRBV11-2
j_call: TRBJ2-7
d_call: TRBD2
clone_size: few

cdr3_nt: TGCGCCAGCAGCAGCCAGACGGACTACGAGCAGTACTTC
cdr3_aa: CASSSQTDYEQYF
v_call: TRBV5-1
j_call: TRBJ2-7
d_call: NA
clone_size: NA

cdr3_nt: TGTGCCAGCAGCTTAGACCGACAGGGCGAAGCTTTCTTT
cdr3_aa: CASSLDRQGEAFF
v_call: TRBV7-2
j_call: TRBJ1-1
d_call: TRBD1
clone_size: many

cdr3_nt: TGTGCCAGCTCACCATACACGGCTACTAGCCCCGGGGAGCTGTTTTTT
cdr3_aa: CASSPYTATSPGELFF
v_call: TRBV18
j_call: TRBJ2-2
d_call: NA
clone_size: few

cdr3_nt: TGTGCCAGCGAGGTTGTTAGCGACACCGGGGAGCTGTTTTTT
cdr3_aa: CASEVVSDTGELFF
v_call: TRBV19
j_call: TRBJ2-2
d_call: NA
clone_size: NA

cdr3_nt: TGTGCCAGCAGCTTAGAGCTAGCACGGGAGCAGTACTTC
cdr3_aa: CASSLELAREQYF
v_call: TRBV11-2
j_call: TRBJ2-7
d_call: NA
clone_size: NA

cdr3_nt: TGCGCCAGCAGCCAAGGCGGGACAGGGACGAATGAGCAGTTCTTC
cdr3_aa: CASSQGGTGTNEQFF
v_call: TRBV4-1
j_call: TRBJ2-1
d_call: TRBD1
clone_size: NA

cdr3_nt: TGTGCCAGCAGTCCCTCGGGACAGGGGCCCGTAAAGACCCAGTACTTC
cdr3_aa: CASSPSGQGPVKTQYF
v_call: TRBV28
j_call: TRBJ2-5
d_call: TRBD1
clone_size: NA

cdr3_nt: TGTGCCAGCAGTTCTCACAGAGTTGGGGGTGGGGAGCTGTTTTTT
cdr3_aa: CASSSHRVGGGELFF
v_call: TRBV7-8
j_call: TRBJ2-2
d_call: NA
clone_size: few

cdr3_nt: TGTGCCAGTAGTATTTCTCCGACCGGGGCCAAAGAGACCCAGTACTTC
cdr3_aa: CASSISPTGAKETQYF
v_call: TRBV19
j_call: TRBJ2-5
d_call: NA
clone_size: few

cdr3_nt: TGTGCCAGCCGCCTGGGGCAGGGTGTGTACACTGAAGCTTTCTTT
cdr3_aa: CASRLGQGVYTEAFF
v_call: TRBV12-3/TRBV12-4
j_call: TRBJ1-1
d_call: NA
clone_size: few

cdr3_nt: TGTGCCAGCAGCTACCCACCTAGCCAACGACTAGCGGGGGACAATGAGCAGTTCTTC
cdr3_aa: CASSYPPSQRLAGDNEQFF
v_call: TRBV7-9
j_call: TRBJ2-1
d_call: TRBD2
clone_size: NA

cdr3_nt: TGTGCCAGCCGATATACTAGCGGCTCCTACGAGCAGTACTTC
cdr3_aa: CASRYTSGSYEQYF
v_call: TRBV27
j_call: TRBJ2-7
d_call: TRBD2
clone_size: many

cdr3_nt: TGCGCCAGCAGCCAAGAAAGTGACAATGAGCAGTTCTTC
cdr3_aa: CASSQESDNEQFF
v_call: TRBV4-1
j_call: TRBJ2-1
d_call: NA
clone_size: NA

cdr3_nt: TGTGCCAGCAGCCAAGGATATTCACAGGGGAGAGTTAATTCACCCCTCCACTTT
cdr3_aa: CASSQGYSQGRVNSPLHF
v_call: TRBV3-1
j_call: TRBJ1-6
d_call: TRBD1
clone_size: NA

cdr3_nt: TGTGCCACCTGGGCTGGACAGGGGGTAACCAGCGGCTACACCTTC
cdr3_aa: CATWAGQGVTSGYTF
v_call: TRBV10-3
j_call: TRBJ1-2
d_call: TRBD1
clone_size: few

cdr3_nt: TGTGCCACCAGCAGAGATCCGGGGGAGACCCAGTACTTC
cdr3_aa: CATSRDPGETQYF
v_call: TRBV15
j_call: TRBJ2-5
d_call: NA
clone_size: NA

cdr3_nt: TGTGCCAGCAGCCTCGGCCCCCTGGCCACTGAAGCTTTCTTT
cdr3_aa: CASSLGPLATEAFF
v_call: TRBV5-6
j_call: TRBJ1-1
d_call: NA
clone_size: NA

cdr3_nt: TGTGCCAGCAGCTTGTTCACAGCCTACGAGCAGTACTTC
cdr3_aa: CASSLFTAYEQYF
v_call: TRBV5-6
j_call: TRBJ2-7
d_call: NA
clone_size: few

cdr3_nt: TGTGCCAGCTCACCTAGACGGTCTAGCGGGAGTGACAATGAGCAGTTCTTC
cdr3_aa: CASSPRRSSGSDNEQFF
v_call: TRBV18
j_call: TRBJ2-1
d_call: TRBD2
clone_size: NA

cdr3_nt: TGTGCCAGCAGTTTGATTCCTAACACAGATACGCAGTATTTT
cdr3_aa: CASSLIPNTDTQYF
v_call: TRBV12-3/TRBV12-4
j_call: TRBJ2-3
d_call: NA
clone_size: few

cdr3_nt: TGTGCCAGTAGTATAATGCAGGGCACTGAAGCTTTCTTT
cdr3_aa: CASSIMQGTEAFF
v_call: TRBV19
j_call: TRBJ1-1
d_call: NA
clone_size: many

cdr3_nt: TGTGCCAGCAGCCCTACTAGCGGGGGTTCCTACGAGCAGTACTTC
cdr3_aa: CASSPTSGGSYEQYF
v_call: TRBV7-6
j_call: TRBJ2-7
d_call: TRBD2
clone_size: many

cdr3_nt: TGTGCCAGCAGCCCCATTGCGGCGGCGTATGGCTACACCTTC
cdr3_aa: CASSPIAAAYGYTF
v_call: TRBV3-1
j_call: TRBJ1-2
d_call: NA
clone_size: NA

cdr3_nt: TGCGCCAGCAGCGGCGACAGGGGCCCCTATGGCTACACCTTC
cdr3_aa: CASSGDRGPYGYTF
v_call: TRBV5-1
j_call: TRBJ1-2
d_call: TRBD1
clone_size: NA

cdr3_nt: TGTGCCAGCAGTGAAAGGAACACCCAGTACTTC
cdr3_aa: CASSERNTQYF
v_call: TRBV2
j_call: TRBJ2-5
d_call: NA
clone_size: few

cdr3_nt: TGTGCCAGCAGCGTTACTCCAGGGGTAACCTCCTACAATGAGCAGTTCTTC
cdr3_aa: CASSVTPGVTSYNEQFF
v_call: TRBV9
j_call: TRBJ2-1
d_call: NA
clone_size: NA

cdr3_nt: TGCAGCGTAAGACCGGCGGCGAACACCGGGGAGCTGTTTTTT
cdr3_aa: CSVRPAANTGELFF
v_call: TRBV29-1
j_call: TRBJ2-2
d_call: NA
clone_size: NA

cdr3_nt: TGTGCCGGACAGGGTAATGTTGGACAGCCCCAGCATTTT
cdr3_aa: CAGQGNVGQPQHF
v_call: TRBV2
j_call: TRBJ1-5
d_call: TRBD1
clone_size: few